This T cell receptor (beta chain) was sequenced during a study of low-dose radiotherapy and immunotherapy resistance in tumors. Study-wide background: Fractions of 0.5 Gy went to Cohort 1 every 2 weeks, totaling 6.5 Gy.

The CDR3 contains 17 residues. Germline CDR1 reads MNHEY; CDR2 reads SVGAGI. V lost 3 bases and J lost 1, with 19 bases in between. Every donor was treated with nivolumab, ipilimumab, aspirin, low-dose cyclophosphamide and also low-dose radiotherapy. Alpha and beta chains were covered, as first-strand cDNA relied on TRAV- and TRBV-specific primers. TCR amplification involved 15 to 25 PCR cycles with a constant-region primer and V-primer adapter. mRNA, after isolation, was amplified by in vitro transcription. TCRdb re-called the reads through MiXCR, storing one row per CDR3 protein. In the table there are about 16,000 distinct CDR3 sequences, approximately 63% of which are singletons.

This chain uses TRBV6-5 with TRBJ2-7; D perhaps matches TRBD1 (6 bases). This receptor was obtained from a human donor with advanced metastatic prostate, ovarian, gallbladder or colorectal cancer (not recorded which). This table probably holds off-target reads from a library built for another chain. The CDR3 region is CASSYRTPMTGSYEQYF. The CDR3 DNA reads TGTGCCAGCAGTTATCGAACCCCGATGACAGGATCCTACGAGCAGTACTTC.